These 4 T cell receptor beta chains were sequenced from one sample in a study of spatial heterogeneity in lung cancer. Time point given: sample taken at primary tumor resection. Sequencing of whole RNA from tumor, nontumor lung or frozen PBMC involved no sorting. TCRdb redid the calling of the 5' RACE reads with MiXCR, one entry per CDR3 protein. The sample lists nearly 4,500 distinct CDR3 sequences; over 20% were seen once. The sample here was normal lung tissue next to the tumor, taken at surgery. Receptors were obtained from a female donor with early-stage non-small cell lung cancer.

In this sample, this clonotype turned up many times. In a library made to pick up alpha chains, this beta chain is a stray read with a size that means little. Here the CDR3 DNA reads TGTGCCACCAGTGAGCCGGGGAAGAATACGCAGTATTTT. This sequence encodes CATSEPGKNTQYF. The V gene is TRBV24-1, the J gene TRBJ2-3; maybe TRBD2 (5 bases). Trimming removed 4 bases from V and 7 bases from J, with 11 bases in between. The CDR3 loop spans 13 amino acids. Germline V gene data show CDR1 as KGHDR and CDR2 as SFDVKD.

By proportion, this clonotype is large. This beta chain is a stray sequence in a library constructed for alpha chains; its clone size is not meaningful. The chain recombines TRBV28 with TRBJ2-7, with D perhaps TRBD2 (7 bases). CDR1 and CDR2 (germline): MDHEN, SYDVKM. The CDR3 runs to 16 residues. V shed 5 bases and J shed 3 bases, with 20 bases lying between them. The CDR3 sequence: CASSPGAREADYEQYF. The DNA for the CDR3 is TGTGCCAGCAGTCCGGGGGCACGGGAGGCGGACTACGAGCAGTACTTC. Drawing the rest from reference TRBV28 and TRBJ2-7, the complete variable domain is DVKVTQSSRYLVKRTGEKVFLECVQDMDHENMFWYRQDPGLGLRLIYFSYDVKMKEKGDIPEGYSVSREKKERFSLILESASTNQTSMYLCASSPGAREADYEQYFGPGTRLTVT.

This clonotype is medium-sized. The library was built for alpha chains, so this beta chain is an off-target read and its size means little. J is TRBJ2-7 and V is TRBV20-1; D may be TRBD2 (6 bases). The CDR3 runs to 14 residues. Germline V gives CDR1 DFQATT, CDR2 SNEGSKA (reference sequence). Trimming cost V 3 bases and J 3 bases, with 15 bases left between them. DNA for the CDR3: TGCAGTGCTAGGGACCGGGACTTACTCTACGAGCAGTACTTC. It specifies CSARDRDLLYEQYF.

A word on this clonotype: Since the library was made to target alpha chains, this beta chain is a stray read and its abundance is not meaningful. The chain links TRBV20-1 to TRBJ1-2, with 8 bases lining up with TRBD1. The CDR3 has 12 residues. Germline V gene lookup returns CDR1 DFQATT and CDR2 SNEGSKA (reference sequence). Trimming removed 6 bases from V and 5 bases from J; junction bases left unmatched: 5. The CDR3, as DNA: TGCAGTGCCCACACAGGGGGATATGGCTACACCTTC. Its protein is CSAHTGGYGYTF.